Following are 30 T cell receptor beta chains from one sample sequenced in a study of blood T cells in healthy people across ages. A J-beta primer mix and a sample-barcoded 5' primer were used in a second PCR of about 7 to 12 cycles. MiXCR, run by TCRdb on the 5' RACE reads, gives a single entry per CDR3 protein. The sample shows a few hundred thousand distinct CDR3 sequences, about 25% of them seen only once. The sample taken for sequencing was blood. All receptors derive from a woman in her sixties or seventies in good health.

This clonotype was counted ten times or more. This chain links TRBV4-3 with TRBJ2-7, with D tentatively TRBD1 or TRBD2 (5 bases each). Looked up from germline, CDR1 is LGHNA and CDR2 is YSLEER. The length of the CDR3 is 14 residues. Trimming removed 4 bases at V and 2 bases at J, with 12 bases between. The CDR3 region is CASSLGTSPYEQYF. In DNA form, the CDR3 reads TGCGCCAGCAGCCTCGGGACGTCCCCCTACGAGCAGTACTTC.

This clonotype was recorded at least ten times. The CDR3 is CASSLREGNEQFF. CDR3 bases: TGTGCCAGCAGCTTACGGGAGGGGAATGAGCAGTTCTTC. The J gene is TRBJ2-1, the V gene TRBV7-9; 8 bases are shared with TRBD2. This CDR3 is 13 amino acids long. Germline CDR1 and CDR2: SEHNR and FQNEAQ (reference sequence). The J segment lost 7 bases and the V segment lost 2 bases, leaving 1 base of the junction unmatched.

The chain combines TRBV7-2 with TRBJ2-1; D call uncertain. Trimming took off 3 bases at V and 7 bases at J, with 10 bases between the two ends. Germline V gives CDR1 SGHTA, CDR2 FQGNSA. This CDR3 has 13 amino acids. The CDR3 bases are TGTGCCAGCAGCTTCTATGGCGGAAATGAGCAGTTCTTC. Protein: CASSFYGGNEQFF.

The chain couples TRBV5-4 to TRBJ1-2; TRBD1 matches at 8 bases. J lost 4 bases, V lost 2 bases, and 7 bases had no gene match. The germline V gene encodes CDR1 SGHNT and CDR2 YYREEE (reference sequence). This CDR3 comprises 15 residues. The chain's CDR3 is CASSFLQGGAYGYTF. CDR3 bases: TGTGCCAGCAGCTTTTTACAGGGGGGGGCCTATGGCTACACCTTC.

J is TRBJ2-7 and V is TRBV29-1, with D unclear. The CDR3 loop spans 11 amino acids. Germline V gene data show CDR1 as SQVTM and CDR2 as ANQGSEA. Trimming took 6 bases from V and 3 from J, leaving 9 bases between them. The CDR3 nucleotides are TGCAGCGTCTCGGACCTCTACGAGCAGTACTTC. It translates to CSVSDLYEQYF.

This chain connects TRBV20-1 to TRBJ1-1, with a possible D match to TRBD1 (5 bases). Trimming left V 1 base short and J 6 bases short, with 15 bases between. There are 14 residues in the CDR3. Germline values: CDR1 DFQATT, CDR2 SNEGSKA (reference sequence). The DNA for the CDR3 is TGCAGTGCTAGAGCCCCGCAGGGACTTGCTGAAGCTTTCTTT. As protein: CSARAPQGLAEAFF.

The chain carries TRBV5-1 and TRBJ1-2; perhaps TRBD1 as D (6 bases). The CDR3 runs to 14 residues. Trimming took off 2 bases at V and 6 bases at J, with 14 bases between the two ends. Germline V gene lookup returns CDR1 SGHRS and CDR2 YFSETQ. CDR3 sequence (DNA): TGCGCCAGCAGCTTACAGGGTCTAGTACATGGCTACACCTTC. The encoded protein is CASSLQGLVHGYTF.

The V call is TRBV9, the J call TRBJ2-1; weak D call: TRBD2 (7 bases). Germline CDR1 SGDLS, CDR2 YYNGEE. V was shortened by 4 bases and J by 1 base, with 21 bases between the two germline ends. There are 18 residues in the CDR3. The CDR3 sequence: CASSSLGGPHRSYNEQFF. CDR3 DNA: TGTGCCAGCAGCTCCCTGGGGGGGCCCCATAGGTCCTACAATGAGCAGTTCTTC.

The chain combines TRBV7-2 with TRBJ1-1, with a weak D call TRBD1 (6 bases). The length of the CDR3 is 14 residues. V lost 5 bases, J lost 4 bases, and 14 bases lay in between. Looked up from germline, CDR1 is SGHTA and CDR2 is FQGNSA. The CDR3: CASSGSGGRTEAFF. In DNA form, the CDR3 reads TGTGCCAGCAGCGGTAGTGGGGGGCGCACTGAAGCTTTCTTT. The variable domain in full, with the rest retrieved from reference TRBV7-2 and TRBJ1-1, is GAGVSQSPSNKVTEKGKDVELRCDPISGHTALYWYRQSLGQGLEFLIYFQGNSAPDKSGLPSDRFSAERTGGSVSTLTIQRTQQEDSAVYLCASSGSGGRTEAFFGQGTRLTVV.

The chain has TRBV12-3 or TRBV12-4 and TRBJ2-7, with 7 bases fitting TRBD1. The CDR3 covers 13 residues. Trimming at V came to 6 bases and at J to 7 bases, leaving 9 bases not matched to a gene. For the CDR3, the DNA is TGTGCCAGCAGCACCCGCAGGGGGAGAGAGCAGTACTTC. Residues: CASSTRRGREQYF.

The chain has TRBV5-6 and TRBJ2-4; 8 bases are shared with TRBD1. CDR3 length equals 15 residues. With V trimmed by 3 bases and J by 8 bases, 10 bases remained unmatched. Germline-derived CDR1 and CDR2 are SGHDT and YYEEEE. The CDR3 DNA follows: TGTGCCAGCAGCTCTAGAGGGACAGGAGGTCACATTCAGTACTTC. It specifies CASSSRGTGGHIQYF.

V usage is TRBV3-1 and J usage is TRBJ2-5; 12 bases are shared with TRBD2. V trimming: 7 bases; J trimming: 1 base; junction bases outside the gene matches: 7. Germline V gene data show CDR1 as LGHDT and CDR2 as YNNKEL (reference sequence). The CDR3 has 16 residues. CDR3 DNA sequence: TGTGCCAGCACCCTTGGACTAGCGGGGCTCCAAGAGACCCAGTACTTC. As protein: CASTLGLAGLQETQYF.

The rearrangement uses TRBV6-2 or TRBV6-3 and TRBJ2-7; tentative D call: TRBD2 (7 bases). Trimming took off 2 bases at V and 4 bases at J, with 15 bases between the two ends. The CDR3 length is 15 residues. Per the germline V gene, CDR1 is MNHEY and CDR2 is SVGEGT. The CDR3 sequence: CASSYGRGRPYEQYF. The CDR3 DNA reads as TGTGCCAGCAGTTACGGGAGGGGGAGACCGTACGAGCAGTACTTC.

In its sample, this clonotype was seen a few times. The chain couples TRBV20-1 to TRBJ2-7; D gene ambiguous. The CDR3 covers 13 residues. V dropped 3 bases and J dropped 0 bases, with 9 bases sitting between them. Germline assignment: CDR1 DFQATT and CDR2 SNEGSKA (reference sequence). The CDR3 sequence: CSARSGVSYEQYF. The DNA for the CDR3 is TGCAGTGCTAGGTCTGGCGTCTCCTACGAGCAGTACTTC.

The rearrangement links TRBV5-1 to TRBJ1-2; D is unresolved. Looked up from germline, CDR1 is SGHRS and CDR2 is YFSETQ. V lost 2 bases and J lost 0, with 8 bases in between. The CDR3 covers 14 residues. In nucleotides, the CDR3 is TGCGCCAGCAGCTTCACAACCTCTAACTATGGCTACACCTTC. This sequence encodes CASSFTTSNYGYTF. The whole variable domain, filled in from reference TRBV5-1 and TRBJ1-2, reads KAGVTQTPRYLIKTRGQQVTLSCSPISGHRSVSWYQQTPGQGLQFLFEYFSETQRNKGNFPGRFSGRQFSNSRSEMNVSTLELGDSALYLCASSFTTSNYGYTFGSGTRLTVV.

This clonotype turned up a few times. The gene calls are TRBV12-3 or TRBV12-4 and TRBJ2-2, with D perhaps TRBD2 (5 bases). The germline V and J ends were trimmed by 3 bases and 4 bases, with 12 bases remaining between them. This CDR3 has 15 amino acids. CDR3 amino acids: CASSFSLAPTGELFF. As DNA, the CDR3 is TGTGCCAGCAGTTTTAGCCTAGCACCCACCGGGGAGCTGTTTTTT.

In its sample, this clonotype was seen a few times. CDR3 DNA sequence: TGCGCCAGCAGAATGGACGGGGGAAACACCGGGGAGCTGTTTTTT. Its translation is CASRMDGGNTGELFF. The J gene is TRBJ2-2, the V gene TRBV5-1, with D perhaps TRBD2 (6 bases). The CDR3 consists of 15 residues. With 5 bases removed from V and 2 bases from J, the gap between germline ends came to 13 bases. CDR1 and CDR2 (germline): SGHRS, YFSETQ.

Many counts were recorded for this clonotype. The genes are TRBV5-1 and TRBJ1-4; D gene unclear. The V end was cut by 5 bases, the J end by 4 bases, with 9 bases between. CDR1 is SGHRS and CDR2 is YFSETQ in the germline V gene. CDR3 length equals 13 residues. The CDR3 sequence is CASSLESNEKLFF. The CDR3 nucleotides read TGCGCCAGCAGTCTCGAGAGTAATGAAAAACTGTTTTTT.

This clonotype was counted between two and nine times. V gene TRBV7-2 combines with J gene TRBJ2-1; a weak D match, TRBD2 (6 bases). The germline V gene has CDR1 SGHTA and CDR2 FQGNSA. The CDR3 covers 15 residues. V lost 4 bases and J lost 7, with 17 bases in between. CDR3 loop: CASSSPITGGNEQFF. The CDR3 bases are TGTGCCAGCAGCTCCCCCATTACCGGGGGAAATGAGCAGTTCTTC.

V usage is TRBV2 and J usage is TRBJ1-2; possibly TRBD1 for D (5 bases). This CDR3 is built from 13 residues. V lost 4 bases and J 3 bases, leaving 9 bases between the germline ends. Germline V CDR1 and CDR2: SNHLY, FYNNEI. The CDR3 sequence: CASSAAGYYGYTF. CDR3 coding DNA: TGTGCCAGCAGTGCGGCAGGGTACTATGGCTACACCTTC.

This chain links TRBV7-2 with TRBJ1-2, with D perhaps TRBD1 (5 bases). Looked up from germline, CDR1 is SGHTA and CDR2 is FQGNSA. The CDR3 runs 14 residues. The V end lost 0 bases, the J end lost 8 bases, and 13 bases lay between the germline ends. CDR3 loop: CASSLAAVGGGYTF. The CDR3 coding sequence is TGTGCCAGCAGCTTAGCGGCCGTTGGGGGAGGCTACACCTTC.

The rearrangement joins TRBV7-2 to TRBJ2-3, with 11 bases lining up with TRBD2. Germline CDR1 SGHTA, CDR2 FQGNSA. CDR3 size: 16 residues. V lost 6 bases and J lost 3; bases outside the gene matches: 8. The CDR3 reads CASSYSGGAPTDTQYF. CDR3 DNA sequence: TGTGCCAGCAGTTATAGCGGGGGGGCCCCAACAGATACGCAGTATTTT.

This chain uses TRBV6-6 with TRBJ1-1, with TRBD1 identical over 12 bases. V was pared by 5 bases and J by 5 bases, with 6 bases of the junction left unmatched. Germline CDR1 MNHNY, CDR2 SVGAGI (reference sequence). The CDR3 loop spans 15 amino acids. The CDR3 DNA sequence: TGTGCCAGCAGTGGGACAGGGGGCGCGCAGACTGAAGCTTTCTTT. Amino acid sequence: CASSGTGGAQTEAFF.

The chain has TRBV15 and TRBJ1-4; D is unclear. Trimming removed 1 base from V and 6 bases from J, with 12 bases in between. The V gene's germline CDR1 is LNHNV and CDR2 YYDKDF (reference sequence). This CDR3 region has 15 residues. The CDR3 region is CATSRARREDEKLFF. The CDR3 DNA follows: TGTGCCACCAGCAGAGCGAGAAGGGAAGATGAAAAACTGTTTTTT. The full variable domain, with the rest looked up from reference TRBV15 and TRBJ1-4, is DAMVIQNPRYQVTQFGKPVTLSCSQTLNHNVMYWYQQKSSQAPKLLFHYYDKDFNNEADTPDNFQSRRPNTSFCFLDIRSPGLGDTAMYLCATSRARREDEKLFFGSGTQLSVL.

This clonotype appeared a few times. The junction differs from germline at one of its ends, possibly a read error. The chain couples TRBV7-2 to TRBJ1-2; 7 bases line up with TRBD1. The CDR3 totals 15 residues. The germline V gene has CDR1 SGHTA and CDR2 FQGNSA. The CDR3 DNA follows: TGTGCCAGCAGTTTAGGCCGGGACAGCTCCCATGGCTACACCTTC. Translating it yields CASSLGRDSSHGYTF.

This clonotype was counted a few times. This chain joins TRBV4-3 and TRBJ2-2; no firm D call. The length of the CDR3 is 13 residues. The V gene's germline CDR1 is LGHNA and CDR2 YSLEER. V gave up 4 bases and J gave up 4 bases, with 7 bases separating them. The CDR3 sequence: CASSPLFTGELFF. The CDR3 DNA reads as TGCGCCAGCAGCCCCCTTTTCACCGGGGAGCTGTTTTTT.

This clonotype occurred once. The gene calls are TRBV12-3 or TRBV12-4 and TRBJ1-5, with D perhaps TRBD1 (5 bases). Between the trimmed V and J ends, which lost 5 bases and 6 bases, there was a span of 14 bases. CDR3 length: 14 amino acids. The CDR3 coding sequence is TGTGCCAGCAGTCTTGGGGGGGTGGGTCAGCCCCAGCATTTT. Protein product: CASSLGGVGQPQHF.

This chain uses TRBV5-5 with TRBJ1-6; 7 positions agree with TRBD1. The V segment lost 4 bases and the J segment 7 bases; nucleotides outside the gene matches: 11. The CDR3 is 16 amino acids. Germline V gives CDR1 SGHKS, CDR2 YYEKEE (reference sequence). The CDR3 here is CASSPGTALGNSPLHF. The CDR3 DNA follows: TGTGCCAGCAGCCCGGGGACAGCTCTGGGGAATTCACCCCTCCACTTT. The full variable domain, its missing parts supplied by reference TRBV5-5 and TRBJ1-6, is DAGVTQSPTHLIKTRGQQVTLRCSPISGHKSVSWYQQVLGQGPQFIFQYYEKEERGRGNFPDRFSARQFPNYSSELNVNALLLGDSALYLCASSPGTALGNSPLHFGNGTRLTVT.

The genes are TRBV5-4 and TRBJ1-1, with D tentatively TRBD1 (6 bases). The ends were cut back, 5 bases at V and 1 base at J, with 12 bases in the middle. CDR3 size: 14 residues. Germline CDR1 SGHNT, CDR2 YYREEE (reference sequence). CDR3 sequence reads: CASSFQGRNTEAFF. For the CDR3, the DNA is TGTGCCAGCAGTTTCCAGGGGCGGAACACTGAAGCTTTCTTT. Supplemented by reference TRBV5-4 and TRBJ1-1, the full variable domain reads ETGVTQSPTHLIKTRGQQVTLRCSSQSGHNTVSWYQQALGQGPQFIFQYYREEENGRGNFPPRFSGLQFPNYSSELNVNALELDDSALYLCASSFQGRNTEAFFGQGTRLTVV.

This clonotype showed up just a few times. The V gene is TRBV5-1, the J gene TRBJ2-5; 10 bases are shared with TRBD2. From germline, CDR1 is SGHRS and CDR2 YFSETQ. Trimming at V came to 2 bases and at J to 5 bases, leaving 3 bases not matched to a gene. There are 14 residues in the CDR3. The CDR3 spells CASSFLAGEETQYF. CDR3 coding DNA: TGCGCCAGCAGCTTCCTAGCGGGGGAGGAGACCCAGTACTTC.